This T cell receptor beta chain was identified during a study of beta chain features in type 1 diabetes. Sort purity for all populations was recorded as exceeding 98%. The CDR3 runs 11 residues. In germline, CDR1 is DFQATT, CDR2 SNEGSKA (reference sequence). The V and J ends lost 6 bases and 5 bases respectively, with 10 bases between them. Whole-study findings and limits: Shorter TCRB CDR3s, moderately but significantly so, marked every one of the four CD4+ subsets in Type 1 diabetes patients. Compared to healthy donors, patients appeared to have naive, central memory and Treg TCRB repertoires that were more alike.

This clone turned up a few times. Its target is unknown. Of the isolated RNA, all was reverse transcribed, and so the sequenced material was expressed TCRB transcripts. The repertoire was sequenced with immunoSEQ multiplex PCR; TCRdb's copy has only in-frame clones and lacks some. The data show about 650,000 clones, with around 12% seen just once and over 0.1% held by the top ten. The receptor was derived from a man aged 30 to 39 with type 1 diabetes. The sample taken for sequencing was naive CD4+ T cells from blood. The V and J genes are TRBV20-1 and TRBJ2-5; D uncertain. CDR3 coding DNA: TGCAGTGCAAGACCTGCGGAGACCCAGTACTTC. Its protein product is CSARPAETQYF.